This T cell receptor beta chain was obtained from a study of Graves' ophthalmopathy and Graves' hyperthyroidism. Study outcomes and limitations: Blood also harbored most expanded thyroid clonotypes above 0.001 frequency.

The authors used Ficoll-Paque density gradient centrifugation to separate PBMCs. The input was around 10 ml of fresh peripheral blood. From germline, CDR1 is KGHDR and CDR2 SFDVKD. The CDR3 totals 15 residues. Investigators amplified TCR beta CDR3 regions from RNA transcripts. RT-PCR in the first round used HTBI primers; a second-round multiplex PCR followed. TCRdb re-analysed the multiplex PCR reads in MiXCR, keeping a single row per CDR3 protein. The repertoire has some 410,000 distinct CDR3 sequences, 21% of them found once; the top ten carry around 3.2%. This clonotype was recorded only once. The antigen remains unidentified. At one boundary the junction diverges from the germline segment, which might be a read error.

The gene calls are TRBV24-1 and TRBJ1-1; D possibly corresponds to TRBD1 (5 bases). Sequencing used peripheral blood. The TCR sequence derives from a woman between 18 and 29 years old with stable Graves' hyperthyroidism. The CDR3 DNA is TGTACCACCAGTGGGGCATGGGCGGCGAACACTGAAGCTTTCTTT. Amino acids: CTTSGAWAANTEAFF.